These T cell receptor beta chains were read from a single sample in a study of blood T cells in healthy people across ages. TCRdb reprocessed the 5' RACE reads with MiXCR, giving one entry per CDR3 protein. The table includes 780,000 or so distinct CDR3 sequences, 20% to 25% detected once. These data are also associated with another study on T cells of mothers and their children.

Sequencing used blood. The receptors here all came from a boy between 10 and 17 years old in good health. Both conserved end residues are part of each CDR3. The order of the fields is D gene, clone size, V gene, J gene, CDR3 protein, CDR3 DNA. The D gene is left open where the match is weak. Size is omitted from some rows. Given values are once, few, many or a class for expanded clones.

D: -
size: -
V: TRBV15
J: TRBJ2-7
CDR3: CATSTTVWGEQYF
DNA: TGTGCCACCAGCACCACCGTTTGGGGGGAGCAGTACTTC

D: TRBD2
size: few
V: TRBV4-1
J: TRBJ2-5
CDR3: CASSQDNSAGAFREETQYF
DNA: TGCGCCAGCAGCCAAGATAATTCAGCGGGAGCTTTTCGGGAAGAGACCCAGTACTTC

D: TRBD1
size: few
V: TRBV20-1
J: TRBJ1-6
CDR3: CSVRSPGQGYNSPLHF
DNA: TGCAGTGTTAGATCCCCGGGACAGGGTTATAATTCACCCCTCCACTTT

D: -
size: few
V: TRBV12-5
J: TRBJ2-5
CDR3: CASGPTGAGETQYF
DNA: TGTGCTAGTGGCCCAACAGGGGCGGGGGAGACCCAGTACTTC

D: -
size: -
V: TRBV29-1
J: TRBJ2-1
CDR3: CSVEGALGAQFF
DNA: TGCAGCGTTGAAGGGGCTCTAGGAGCCCAGTTCTTC

D: TRBD1
size: few
V: TRBV7-9
J: TRBJ2-3
CDR3: CASSPGTARHTQYF
DNA: TGTGCCAGCAGCCCAGGGACAGCGCGACATACGCAGTATTTT

D: -
size: -
V: TRBV28
J: TRBJ2-1
CDR3: CASSSAWDGSDEQFF
DNA: TGTGCCAGCAGTAGCGCCTGGGACGGCAGCGATGAGCAGTTCTTC

D: TRBD1
size: -
V: TRBV3-1
J: TRBJ1-6
CDR3: CASSQDSDRVLDSPLHF
DNA: TGTGCCAGCAGCCAAGATTCCGACAGGGTCTTGGATTCACCCCTCCACTTT

D: -
size: few
V: TRBV7-9
J: TRBJ2-1
CDR3: CASSFRGVISYNEQFF
DNA: TGTGCCAGCAGCTTTCGCGGGGTGATCTCCTACAATGAGCAGTTCTTC

D: -
size: few
V: TRBV9
J: TRBJ2-7
CDR3: CAGSSTHSYEQYF
DNA: TGTGCCGGCAGCTCAACTCACTCTTACGAGCAGTACTTC

D: -
size: -
V: TRBV3-1
J: TRBJ1-1
CDR3: CASSHGAVGARRTEALF
DNA: TGTGCCAGCAGCCACGGAGCCGTTGGGGCTAGGCGAACTGAAGCTCTCTTT

D: -
size: -
V: TRBV28
J: TRBJ2-7
CDR3: CASRGPGVGGYEQYF
DNA: TGTGCCAGCAGGGGCCCTGGGGTCGGGGGCTACGAGCAGTACTTC

D: -
size: few
V: TRBV9
J: TRBJ2-7
CDR3: CASSARDATYGQYF
DNA: TGTGCCAGCAGCGCCCGGGACGCCACCTACGGGCAGTACTTC

D: TRBD1
size: -
V: TRBV12-3/TRBV12-4
J: TRBJ1-2
CDR3: CASRPTGNNYGYTF
DNA: TGTGCCAGCAGACCGACAGGGAACAACTATGGCTACACCTTC

D: -
size: -
V: TRBV4-1
J: TRBJ2-7
CDR3: CASSQDFVYEQYF
DNA: TGCGCCAGCAGCCAAGACTTCGTCTACGAGCAGTACTTC

D: -
size: -
V: TRBV5-8
J: TRBJ2-1
CDR3: CASSLGWTALGNEQFF
DNA: TGTGCCAGCAGCTTGGGTTGGACTGCGCTGGGGAATGAGCAGTTCTTC

D: TRBD2
size: few
V: TRBV4-2
J: TRBJ2-1
CDR3: CASSQPGTRSNEQFF
DNA: TGTGCCAGCAGCCAACCCGGGACTAGAAGTAATGAGCAGTTCTTC

D: -
size: many
V: TRBV18
J: TRBJ2-5
CDR3: CASSPGETQYF
DNA: TGTGCCAGCAGCCCGGGGGAGACCCAGTACTTC

D: -
size: once
V: TRBV28
J: TRBJ1-4
CDR3: CASSLFGLSNEKLFF
DNA: TGTGCCAGCAGTTTATTTGGGTTGTCTAATGAAAAACTGTTTTTT

D: -
size: -
V: TRBV27
J: TRBJ1-2
CDR3: CASKATGFAYGYTF
DNA: TGTGCCAGCAAAGCGACAGGATTTGCCTATGGCTACACCTTC

D: -
size: few
V: TRBV20-1
J: TRBJ2-5
CDR3: CSGRDSQGLKETQYF
DNA: TGCAGTGGTAGGGACTCCCAGGGGCTTAAGGAGACCCAGTACTTC

D: TRBD1
size: -
V: TRBV2
J: TRBJ2-1
CDR3: CASRAPGQGDNEQFF
DNA: TGTGCCAGCAGGGCCCCGGGACAGGGCGACAATGAGCAGTTCTTC

D: TRBD1
size: few
V: TRBV7-2
J: TRBJ1-5
CDR3: CASSPLGTGGQPQHF
DNA: TGTGCCAGCAGCCCATTGGGGACAGGCGGCCAGCCCCAGCATTTT

D: -
size: -
V: TRBV7-3
J: TRBJ2-3
CDR3: CASSLNFAQSTDTQYF
DNA: TGTGCCAGCAGCTTAAATTTCGCCCAAAGCACAGATACGCAGTATTTT

D: -
size: -
V: TRBV27
J: TRBJ1-5
CDR3: CASSLGRRAVMSNQPQHF
DNA: TGTGCCAGCAGTTTGGGTCGCAGGGCGGTGATGAGCAATCAGCCCCAGCATTTT

D: -
size: many
V: TRBV7-2
J: TRBJ2-7
CDR3: CASSLEGGYEQYF
DNA: TGTGCCAGCAGCTTAGAAGGAGGATACGAGCAGTACTTC

D: TRBD2
size: -
V: TRBV12-3/TRBV12-4
J: TRBJ2-1
CDR3: CASSLGRTSDEQFF
DNA: TGTGCCAGCAGTTTAGGGCGGACTAGCGATGAGCAGTTCTTC

D: -
size: few
V: TRBV5-1
J: TRBJ1-1
CDR3: CASSGLSGTGTEAFF
DNA: TGCGCCAGCAGCGGACTATCAGGGACGGGCACTGAAGCTTTCTTT

D: -
size: few
V: TRBV20-1
J: TRBJ1-4
CDR3: CSALHRVDEKLFF
DNA: TGCAGTGCTCTGCACAGGGTTGATGAAAAACTGTTTTTT

D: -
size: few
V: TRBV28
J: TRBJ2-5
CDR3: CASEGEDDQYF
DNA: TGTGCCAGCGAGGGTGAGGATGACCAGTACTTC

D: -
size: -
V: TRBV4-2
J: TRBJ2-1
CDR3: CASSREGIEQFF
DNA: TGTGCCAGCAGCCGAGAAGGAATTGAGCAGTTCTTC

D: -
size: few
V: TRBV5-6
J: TRBJ2-7
CDR3: CASSLEWDGYSYEQYF
DNA: TGTGCCAGCAGCTTGGAATGGGACGGATACTCCTACGAGCAGTACTTC

D: TRBD2
size: -
V: TRBV6-5
J: TRBJ2-5
CDR3: CASSRGGPETQYF
DNA: TGTGCCAGCAGCCGGGGGGGCCCCGAGACCCAGTACTTC

D: TRBD2
size: few
V: TRBV28
J: TRBJ2-3
CDR3: CASSLTLAGGNTDTQYF
DNA: TGTGCCAGCAGTTTAACCCTAGCGGGAGGGAACACAGATACGCAGTATTTT

D: -
size: few
V: TRBV20-1
J: TRBJ2-4
CDR3: CSAIGSQGAKNIQYF
DNA: TGCAGTGCTATAGGGAGCCAGGGGGCCAAAAACATTCAGTACTTC

D: TRBD1
size: few
V: TRBV5-1
J: TRBJ1-4
CDR3: CASSVGQVISGGEKLFF
DNA: TGCGCCAGCAGCGTGGGACAGGTAATTTCCGGCGGTGAAAAACTGTTTTTT

D: -
size: -
V: TRBV29-1
J: TRBJ1-3
CDR3: CSVGGTLSSGNTIYF
DNA: TGCAGCGTAGGCGGGACGTTGAGCTCTGGAAACACCATATATTTT

D: -
size: -
V: TRBV6-6
J: TRBJ1-5
CDR3: CASSSDGRSNQPQHF
DNA: TGTGCCAGCAGCTCGGACGGCCGTAGCAATCAGCCCCAGCATTTT

D: -
size: -
V: TRBV6-2/TRBV6-3
J: TRBJ1-1
CDR3: CACTNGVDTEAFF
DNA: TGTGCCTGCACCAACGGGGTGGACACTGAAGCTTTCTTT

D: -
size: -
V: TRBV19
J: TRBJ1-5
CDR3: CASSIGSPGARGQPQHF
DNA: TGTGCCAGTAGTATAGGGAGCCCGGGGGCGCGTGGACAGCCCCAGCATTTT

D: -
size: few
V: TRBV9
J: TRBJ2-7
CDR3: CASSVDGRVYEQYF
DNA: TGTGCCAGCAGCGTAGACGGGAGAGTATACGAGCAGTACTTC

D: TRBD1
size: -
V: TRBV7-9
J: TRBJ1-2
CDR3: CASSRGTGEADNYGYTF
DNA: TGTGCCAGCAGCCGGGGGACAGGGGAGGCCGATAACTATGGCTACACCTTC

D: -
size: -
V: TRBV9
J: TRBJ2-1
CDR3: CASSAGPIDEQFF
DNA: TGTGCCAGCAGCGCTGGTCCGATCGATGAGCAGTTCTTC

D: -
size: -
V: TRBV12-3/TRBV12-4
J: TRBJ2-1
CDR3: CASSSFPKAGNNEQFF
DNA: TGTGCCAGCAGTTCATTTCCGAAAGCGGGCAACAATGAGCAGTTCTTC

D: -
size: -
V: TRBV27
J: TRBJ2-3
CDR3: CASSQRAPGTDTQYF
DNA: TGTGCCAGCAGTCAACGGGCCCCAGGGACGGATACGCAGTATTTT

D: TRBD1
size: few
V: TRBV7-3
J: TRBJ2-5
CDR3: CASSPGTGATLQETQYF
DNA: TGTGCCAGCAGCCCCGGGACAGGGGCGACCCTCCAAGAGACCCAGTACTTC

D: -
size: few
V: TRBV4-1
J: TRBJ2-3
CDR3: CASSQDTQGLTDTQYF
DNA: TGCGCCAGCAGCCAAGATACGCAGGGGCTCACAGATACGCAGTATTTT

D: -
size: -
V: TRBV5-4
J: TRBJ1-2
CDR3: CASSLLQNYGYTF
DNA: TGTGCCAGCAGCTTGCTACAGAACTATGGCTACACCTTC

D: -
size: -
V: TRBV27
J: TRBJ1-1
CDR3: CASSFRALMNTEAFF
DNA: TGTGCCAGCAGTTTCAGGGCCCTGATGAACACTGAAGCTTTCTTT

D: -
size: -
V: TRBV24-1
J: TRBJ2-5
CDR3: CATPWETQYF
DNA: TGTGCCACCCCGTGGGAGACCCAGTACTTC

D: TRBD1
size: -
V: TRBV20-1
J: TRBJ1-1
CDR3: CSASRDRGGEAFF
DNA: TGCAGTGCCAGCAGGGACAGGGGTGGTGAAGCTTTCTTT

D: TRBD2
size: many
V: TRBV29-1
J: TRBJ2-1
CDR3: CSVDPGTRYNEQFF
DNA: TGCAGCGTTGACCCCGGGACTAGATACAATGAGCAGTTCTTC

D: -
size: few
V: TRBV7-2
J: TRBJ2-7
CDR3: CASSLAPGTPYEQYF
DNA: TGTGCCAGCAGCTTAGCGCCGGGGACCCCCTACGAGCAGTACTTC

D: -
size: few
V: TRBV11-2
J: TRBJ1-3
CDR3: CASSFPRGVPYSGNTIYF
DNA: TGTGCCAGCAGCTTCCCACGGGGGGTCCCCTACTCTGGAAACACCATATATTTT

D: -
size: few
V: TRBV6-2/TRBV6-3
J: TRBJ1-5
CDR3: CASSPEGMPQHF
DNA: TGTGCCAGCAGTCCCGAGGGGATGCCCCAGCATTTT

D: TRBD2
size: -
V: TRBV29-1
J: TRBJ2-3
CDR3: CSGDRGVTDTQYF
DNA: TGCAGCGGTGACCGGGGGGTCACAGATACGCAGTATTTT

D: -
size: -
V: TRBV21-1
J: TRBJ2-1
CDR3: CASSKPTFDWDSRSYNEQFF
DNA: TGTGCCAGCAGCAAGCCGACTTTCGATTGGGACTCCCGTTCCTACAATGAGCAGTTCTTC